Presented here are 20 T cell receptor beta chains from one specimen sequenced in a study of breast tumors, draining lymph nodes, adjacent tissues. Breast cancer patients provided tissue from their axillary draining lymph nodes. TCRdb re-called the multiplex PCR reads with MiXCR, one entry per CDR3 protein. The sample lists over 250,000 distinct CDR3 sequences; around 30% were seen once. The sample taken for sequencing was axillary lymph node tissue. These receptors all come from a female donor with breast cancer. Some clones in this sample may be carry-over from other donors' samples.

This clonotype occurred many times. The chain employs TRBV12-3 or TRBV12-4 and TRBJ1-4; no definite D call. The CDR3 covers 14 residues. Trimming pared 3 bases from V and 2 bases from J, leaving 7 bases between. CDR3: CASSFTGTNEKLFF. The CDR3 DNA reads TGTGCCAGCAGTTTTACGGGTACTAATGAAAAACTGTTTTTT.

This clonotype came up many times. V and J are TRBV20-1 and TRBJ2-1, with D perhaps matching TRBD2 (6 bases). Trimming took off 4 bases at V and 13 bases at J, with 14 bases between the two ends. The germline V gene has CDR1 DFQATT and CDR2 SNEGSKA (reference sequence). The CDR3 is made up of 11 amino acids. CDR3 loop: CSATPGTLQFF. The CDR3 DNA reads TGCAGTGCTACTCCCGGGACTCTACAGTTCTTC.

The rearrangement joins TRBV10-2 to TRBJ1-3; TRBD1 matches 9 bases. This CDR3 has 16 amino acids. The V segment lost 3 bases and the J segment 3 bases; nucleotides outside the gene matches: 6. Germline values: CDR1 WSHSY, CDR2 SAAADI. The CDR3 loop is CASSDLRDRVGNTIYF. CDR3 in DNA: TGCGCCAGCAGTGACCTCCGGGACAGGGTTGGAAACACCATATATTTT.

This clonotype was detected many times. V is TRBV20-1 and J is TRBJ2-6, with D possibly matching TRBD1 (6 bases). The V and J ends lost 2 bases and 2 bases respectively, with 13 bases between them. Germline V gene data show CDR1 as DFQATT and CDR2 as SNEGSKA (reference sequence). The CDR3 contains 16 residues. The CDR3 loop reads CSARNRAGTGANVLTF. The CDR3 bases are TGCAGTGCTAGAAACAGGGCCGGAACTGGGGCCAACGTCCTGACTTTC.

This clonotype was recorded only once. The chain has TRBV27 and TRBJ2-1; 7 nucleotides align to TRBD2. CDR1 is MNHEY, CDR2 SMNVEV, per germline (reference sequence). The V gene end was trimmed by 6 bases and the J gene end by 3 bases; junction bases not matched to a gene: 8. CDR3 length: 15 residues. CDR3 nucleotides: TGTGCCAGCAGCTTTCGGCTAGCGGACTACAATGAGCAGTTCTTC. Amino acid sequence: CASSFRLADYNEQFF.

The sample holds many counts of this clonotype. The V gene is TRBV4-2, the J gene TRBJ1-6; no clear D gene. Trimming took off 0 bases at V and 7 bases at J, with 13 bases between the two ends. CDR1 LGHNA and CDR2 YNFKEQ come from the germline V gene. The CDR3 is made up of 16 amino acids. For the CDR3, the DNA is TGTGCCAGCAGCCAAGAATGGAGAGTGGGGAATTCACCCCTCCACTTT. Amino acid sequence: CASSQEWRVGNSPLHF.

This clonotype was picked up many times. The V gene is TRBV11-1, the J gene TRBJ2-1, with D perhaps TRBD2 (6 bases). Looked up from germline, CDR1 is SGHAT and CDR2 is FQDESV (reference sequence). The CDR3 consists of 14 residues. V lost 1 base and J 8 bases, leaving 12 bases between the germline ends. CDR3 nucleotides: TGTGCCAGCAGCTTAGTGGCAGGGAGGCATGAGCAGTTCTTC. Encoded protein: CASSLVAGRHEQFF.

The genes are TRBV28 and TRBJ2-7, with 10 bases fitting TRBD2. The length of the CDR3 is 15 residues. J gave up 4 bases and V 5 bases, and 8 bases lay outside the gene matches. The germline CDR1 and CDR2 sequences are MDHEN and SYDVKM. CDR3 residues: CASSLSGRALYEQYF. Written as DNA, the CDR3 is TGTGCCAGCAGTCTCAGCGGGAGGGCCCTGTACGAGCAGTACTTC.

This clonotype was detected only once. CDR3 in DNA: TGCAGTACCCCGACAGATTCCACTGAAGCTTTCTTT. This translates into CSTPTDSTEAFF. The gene calls are TRBV20-1 and TRBJ1-1, with a tentative D call TRBD1 (5 bases). Germline-derived CDR1 and CDR2 are DFQATT and SNEGSKA (reference sequence). The CDR3 loop spans 12 amino acids. The ends were cut back, 8 bases at V and 4 bases at J, with 14 bases in the middle.

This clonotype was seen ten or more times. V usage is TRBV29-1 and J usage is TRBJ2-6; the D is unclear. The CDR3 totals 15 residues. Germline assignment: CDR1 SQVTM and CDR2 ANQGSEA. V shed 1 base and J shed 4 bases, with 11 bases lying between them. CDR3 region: CSVEGSAEGANVLTF. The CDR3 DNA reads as TGCAGCGTTGAAGGCTCGGCAGAAGGGGCCAACGTCCTGACTTTC.

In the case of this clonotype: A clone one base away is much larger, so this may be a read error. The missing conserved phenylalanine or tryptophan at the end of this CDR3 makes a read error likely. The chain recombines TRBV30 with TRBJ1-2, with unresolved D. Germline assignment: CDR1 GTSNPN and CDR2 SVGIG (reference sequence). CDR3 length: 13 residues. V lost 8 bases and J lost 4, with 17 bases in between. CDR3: CAVTRVTGYGYTS. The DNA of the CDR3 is TGTGCCGTTACGAGGGTAACCGGCTATGGCTACACCTCC.

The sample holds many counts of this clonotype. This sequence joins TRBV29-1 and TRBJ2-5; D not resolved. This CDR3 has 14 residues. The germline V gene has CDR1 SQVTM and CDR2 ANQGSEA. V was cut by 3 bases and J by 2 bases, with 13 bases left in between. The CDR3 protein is CSVDGLANQETQYF. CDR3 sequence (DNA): TGCAGCGTTGATGGATTGGCAAATCAAGAGACCCAGTACTTC.

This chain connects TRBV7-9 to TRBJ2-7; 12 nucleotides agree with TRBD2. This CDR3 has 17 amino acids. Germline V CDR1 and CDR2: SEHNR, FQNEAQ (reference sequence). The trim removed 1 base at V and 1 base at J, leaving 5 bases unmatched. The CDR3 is CASSLEGLAGGSYEQYF. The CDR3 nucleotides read TGTGCCAGCAGCTTAGAGGGCCTAGCGGGAGGGTCCTACGAGCAGTACTTC. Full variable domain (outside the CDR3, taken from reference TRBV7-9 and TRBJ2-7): DTGVSQNPRHKITKRGQNVTFRCDPISEHNRLYWYRQTLGQGPEFLTYFQNEAQLEKSRLLSDRFSAERPKGSFSTLEIQRTEQGDSAMYLCASSLEGLAGGSYEQYFGPGTRLTVT.

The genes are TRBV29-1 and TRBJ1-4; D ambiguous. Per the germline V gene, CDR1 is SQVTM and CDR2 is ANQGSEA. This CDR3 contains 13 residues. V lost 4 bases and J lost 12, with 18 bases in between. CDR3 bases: TGCAGCGTTGCGCAAAACGAGAATGGAGAACTGTTTTTT. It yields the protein CSVAQNENGELFF.

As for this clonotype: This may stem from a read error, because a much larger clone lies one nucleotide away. The CDR3 bases are TGCAGTGCTACAGGTGTCCCCGGGGCCCGAAACCACGCGAACACCGGGGGGCTGTTTTTT. It is translated as CSATGVPGARNHANTGGLFF. V and J are TRBV20-1 and TRBJ2-2; D is possibly TRBD2 (6 bases). Germline V gene data show CDR1 as DFQATT and CDR2 as SNEGSKA (reference sequence). The CDR3 is 20 amino acids.

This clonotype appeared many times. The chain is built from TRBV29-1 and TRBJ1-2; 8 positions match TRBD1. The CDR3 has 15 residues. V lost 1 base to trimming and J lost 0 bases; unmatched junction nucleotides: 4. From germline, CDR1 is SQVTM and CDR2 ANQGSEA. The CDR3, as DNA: TGCAGCGTTGAAGGTGGACAGGGAACTAACTATGGCTACACCTTC. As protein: CSVEGGQGTNYGYTF.

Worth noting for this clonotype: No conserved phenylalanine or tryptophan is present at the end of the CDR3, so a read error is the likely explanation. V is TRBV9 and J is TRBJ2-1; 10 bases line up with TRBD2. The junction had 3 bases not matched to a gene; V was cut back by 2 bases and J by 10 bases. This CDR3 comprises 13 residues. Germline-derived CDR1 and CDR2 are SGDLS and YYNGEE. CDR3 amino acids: CASSVLLAGEQFS. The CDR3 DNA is TGTGCCAGCAGCGTCTTACTAGCGGGAGAGCAGTTCTCC.

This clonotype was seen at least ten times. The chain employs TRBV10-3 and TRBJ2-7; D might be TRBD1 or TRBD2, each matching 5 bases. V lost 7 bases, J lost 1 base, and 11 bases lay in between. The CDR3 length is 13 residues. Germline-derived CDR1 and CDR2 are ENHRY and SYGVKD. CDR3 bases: TGTGCCATCAATCGGGACCCATCCTACGAGCAGTACTTC. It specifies CAINRDPSYEQYF.

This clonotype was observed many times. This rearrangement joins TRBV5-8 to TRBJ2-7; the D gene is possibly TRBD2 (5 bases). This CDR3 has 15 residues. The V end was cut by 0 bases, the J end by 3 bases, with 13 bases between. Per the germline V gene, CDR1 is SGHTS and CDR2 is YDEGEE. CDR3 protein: CASSLGVASNYEQYF. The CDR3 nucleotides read TGTGCCAGCAGCTTGGGAGTAGCGTCTAACTACGAGCAGTACTTC. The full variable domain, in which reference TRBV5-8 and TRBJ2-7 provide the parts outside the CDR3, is EAGVTQSPTHLIKTRGQQATLRCSPISGHTSVYWYQQALGLGLQFLLWYDEGEERNRGNFPPRFSGRQFPNYSSELNVNALELEDSALYLCASSLGVASNYEQYFGPGTRLTVT.

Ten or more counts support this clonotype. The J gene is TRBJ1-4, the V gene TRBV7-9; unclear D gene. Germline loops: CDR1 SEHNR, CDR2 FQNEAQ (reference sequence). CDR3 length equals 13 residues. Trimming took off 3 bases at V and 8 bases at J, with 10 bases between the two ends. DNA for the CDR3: TGTGCCAGCAGCTTTGGGGTAGGGGAAAAACTGTTTTTT. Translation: CASSFGVGEKLFF.